This TCR beta chain derives from a study of T cell clonotyping in hematopoietic cell transplantation. Study results and limitations: Pathologically expanded recipient clonotypes increased progressively from day 30 to day 180 as diversity fell. Without cell sorting, CD4 versus CD8 contributions remain unresolved. At the given depth, recipient repertoires were over 95% de novo clonotypes. Broader posttransplant TCR repertoire diversity was predicted by graft donor and pretransplant recipient Inverse Simpson Index values.

The CDR3 is made up of 15 amino acids. Looked up from germline, CDR1 is LGHNA and CDR2 is YNFKEQ. The J segment lost 9 bases and the V segment lost 1 base, leaving 11 bases of the junction unmatched. Concerning this clone: Its antigen is unknown.

The repertoire was sequenced with immunoSEQ multiplex PCR; TCRdb's copy has only in-frame clones and lacks some. The data show about 45,000 clones, with less than 95% seen just once and approximately 0.8% held by the top ten. Sequences were obtained from peripheral blood mononuclear cells. The receptor was derived from a woman between 45 and 60 years old in good health. Some clones in this sample may be carry-over from other donors' samples. This chain joins TRBV4-2 and TRBJ2-7; the match to TRBD1 covers 8 bases. This CDR3 reads CASSQATGVSIRQYF. The CDR3 DNA follows: TGTGCCAGCAGCCAAGCGACAGGGGTCTCTATTCGGCAGTACTTC.